This entry concerns a single TCR beta chain. The record originates from a study of CD8 T cells in Susac syndrome. An amount of RNA that ranged from roughly 0.45 to 1 ug was reverse transcribed with random hexamers. Amplification of TCR beta CDR3 was carried out by immunoSEQ multiplex PCR, which covered 54 Vbeta and 13 Jbeta segments. A single record per CDR3 protein comes from TCRdb applying MiXCR to the immunoSEQ multiplex PCR reads. The sample consists of 130,000 to 150,000 distinct CDR3 sequences, around 94% of them appearing once. The ends lost 5 bases at V and 4 bases at J; junction bases unmatched: 11. This CDR3 has 17 amino acids. Germline-derived CDR1 and CDR2 are MNHEY and SMNVEV (reference sequence). The sequenced target, TCR beta, came from blood CD8+ and CD4+ T cells.

The genes are TRBV27 and TRBJ1-4; 9 bases are a match to TRBD1. The clonotype comes from a human donor in good health. What was sequenced was CD8+ T cells from PBMCs. CDR3 bases: TGTGCCAGCAGTACCACACAGGGGGCTTGGATTAATGAAAAACTGTTTTTT. This sequence encodes CASSTTQGAWINEKLFF.